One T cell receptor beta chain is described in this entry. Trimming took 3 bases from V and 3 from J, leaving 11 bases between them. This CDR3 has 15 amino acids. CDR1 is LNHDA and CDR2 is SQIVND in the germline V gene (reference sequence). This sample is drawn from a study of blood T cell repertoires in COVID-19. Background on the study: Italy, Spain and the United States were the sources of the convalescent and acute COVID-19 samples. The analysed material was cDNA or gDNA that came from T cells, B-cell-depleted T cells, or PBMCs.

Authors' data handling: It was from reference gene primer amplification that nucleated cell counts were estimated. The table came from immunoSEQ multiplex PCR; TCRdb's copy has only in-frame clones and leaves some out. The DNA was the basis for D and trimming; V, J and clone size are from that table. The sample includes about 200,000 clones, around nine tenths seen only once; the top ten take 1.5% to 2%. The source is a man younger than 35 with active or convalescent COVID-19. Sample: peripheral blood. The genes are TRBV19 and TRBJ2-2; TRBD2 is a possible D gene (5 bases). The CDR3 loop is CASSISGPDTGELFF. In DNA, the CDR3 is TGTGCCAGTAGTATCAGCGGTCCCGACACCGGGGAGCTGTTTTTT. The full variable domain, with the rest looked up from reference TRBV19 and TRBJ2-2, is DGGITQSPKYLFRKEGQNVTLSCEQNLNHDAMYWYRQDPGQGLRLIYYSQIVNDFQKGDIAEGYSVSREKKESFPLTVTSAQKNPTAFYLCASSISGPDTGELFFGEGSRLTVL.